What follows is one TCR beta chain and its context. Antigen specificity is unknown. The length of the CDR3 is 13 residues. V lost 6 bases and J 4 bases, leaving 13 bases between the germline ends. Germline-derived CDR1 and CDR2 are SNHLY and FYNNEI. The method was immunoSEQ multiplex PCR; TCRdb's version includes in-frame clones alone and lacks a portion of them. In the table there are about 88,000 clones, approximately 80% of which are singletons. The entry originates in a study of a mutant IDH1 vaccine in newly diagnosed glioma. Study background: Earlier treatment was radiotherapy, temozolomide, or both, with most getting both.

The time point was: baseline, week 1 (first vaccination visit). Treatment here: pre-vaccination baseline after standard-of-care therapy. Diagnosis in the donors showed new WHO grade 3 or 4 astrocytomas that were IDH1-mutant and ATRX-lost. General observations from the study: Top-clonotype changes in peripheral T cells seemed unrelated to pseudoprogression.

The chain combines TRBV2 with TRBJ2-7, with D tentatively TRBD2 (5 bases). The receptor's source is a man aged 35 to 55 with glioma. Some clones in this sample may be carry-over from other donors' samples. This specimen consisted of PBMCs, obtained from a glioma patient treated with radiotherapy, temozolomide or both. The chain's CDR3 is CASSPTDSYEQYF. As DNA, the CDR3 is TGTGCCAGCAGCCCGACGGACTCTTACGAGCAGTACTTC.